The rows below give T cell receptor beta chains drawn from one sample of a study of blood T cell repertoires in COVID-19. Sequencing was performed with immunoSEQ multiplex PCR; in TCRdb, only in-frame clones are kept and a portion is missing. In the table there are 210,000 or so clones, 70% to 85% of which are singletons. The sample comprised peripheral blood. These receptors all come from a man aged 45-60 years who had recovered from COVID-19. The CDR3 runs from the conserved cysteine through the conserved F or W. A D gene is named only where the DNA matches it firmly. Some rows mark clone size as missing; the rest say once, few, many or name a class of expanded clone.

cdr3_aa: CASSYSTVGDFSNQPQHF
cdr3_nt: TGTGCCAGCAGTTACTCGACAGTTGGTGACTTTAGCAATCAGCCCCAGCATTTT
j_call: TRBJ1-5
d_call: NA
clone_size: NA
v_call: TRBV6-2/TRBV6-3

cdr3_aa: CAWILGTPTPYEQYF
cdr3_nt: TGTGCCTGGATTTTGGGGACTCCCACGCCCTACGAGCAGTACTTC
j_call: TRBJ2-7
d_call: NA
clone_size: many
v_call: TRBV30

cdr3_aa: CASSLYGDRGLYEQYF
cdr3_nt: TGTGCCAGCAGTTTATACGGGGACAGGGGGCTGTACGAGCAGTACTTC
j_call: TRBJ2-7
d_call: TRBD1
clone_size: NA
v_call: TRBV28

cdr3_aa: CSASTGYMGNQPQHF
cdr3_nt: TGCAGTGCTAGTACAGGATACATGGGGAATCAGCCCCAGCATTTT
j_call: TRBJ1-5
d_call: NA
clone_size: once
v_call: TRBV20-1

cdr3_aa: CASRGLAGGPLFEQYF
cdr3_nt: TGTGCCAGCAGAGGGCTAGCGGGAGGGCCATTATTTGAGCAGTACTTC
j_call: TRBJ2-7
d_call: TRBD2
clone_size: NA
v_call: TRBV27

cdr3_aa: CASSVTSGRSGSEQYF
cdr3_nt: TGTGCCAGCAGCGTTACTAGCGGGAGATCGGGGAGCGAGCAGTACTTC
j_call: TRBJ2-7
d_call: TRBD2
clone_size: NA
v_call: TRBV7-2

cdr3_aa: CASSGGGNTEAFF
cdr3_nt: TGCGCCAGCAGCGGCGGGGGAAACACTGAAGCTTTCTTT
j_call: TRBJ1-1
d_call: NA
clone_size: NA
v_call: TRBV10-1

cdr3_aa: CAIGGGNTDTQYF
cdr3_nt: TGTGCCATCGGGGGAGGGAACACAGATACGCAGTATTTT
j_call: TRBJ2-3
d_call: TRBD2
clone_size: NA
v_call: TRBV27

cdr3_aa: CASSIDSINQPQHF
cdr3_nt: TGTGCCAGTAGTATCGACAGTATCAATCAGCCCCAGCATTTT
j_call: TRBJ1-5
d_call: NA
clone_size: NA
v_call: TRBV19

cdr3_aa: CASSYSLGGPEAFF
cdr3_nt: TGTGCCAGCAGTTACTCGCTAGGGGGCCCTGAAGCTTTCTTT
j_call: TRBJ1-1
d_call: TRBD1
clone_size: NA
v_call: TRBV6-6

cdr3_aa: CSVEDSSSEQFF
cdr3_nt: TGCAGCGTTGAAGATTCTAGCTCTGAGCAGTTCTTC
j_call: TRBJ2-1
d_call: NA
clone_size: once
v_call: TRBV29-1

cdr3_aa: CASSARQAANTEAFF
cdr3_nt: TGTGCCAGCAGCGCCCGACAGGCCGCGAACACTGAAGCTTTCTTT
j_call: TRBJ1-1
d_call: NA
clone_size: once
v_call: TRBV21-1

cdr3_aa: CASSDPTSYEQYF
cdr3_nt: TGTGCCAGCAGTGATCCGACTTCTTACGAGCAGTACTTC
j_call: TRBJ2-7
d_call: NA
clone_size: NA
v_call: TRBV12-3/TRBV12-4

cdr3_aa: CASSLLIYNSPLHF
cdr3_nt: TGTGCCAGCAGCTTACTTATCTATAATTCACCCCTCCACTTT
j_call: TRBJ1-6
d_call: NA
clone_size: NA
v_call: TRBV7-9

cdr3_aa: CSALSNGYTF
cdr3_nt: TGCAGTGCTCTCTCTAATGGCTACACCTTC
j_call: TRBJ1-2
d_call: NA
clone_size: NA
v_call: TRBV20-1

cdr3_aa: CASSKEGPGGLGYEQYF
cdr3_nt: TGTGCCAGCAGCAAAGAAGGGCCGGGGGGGCTCGGGTACGAGCAGTACTTC
j_call: TRBJ2-7
d_call: NA
clone_size: NA
v_call: TRBV21-1

cdr3_aa: CASSLWASGETQYF
cdr3_nt: TGTGCCAGCAGCTTGTGGGCTAGCGGAGAGACCCAGTACTTC
j_call: TRBJ2-5
d_call: TRBD2
clone_size: NA
v_call: TRBV5-4

cdr3_aa: CASSGVRDRAEKLFF
cdr3_nt: TGTGCCAGCTCAGGAGTGCGGGACAGGGCTGAAAAACTGTTTTTT
j_call: TRBJ1-4
d_call: TRBD1
clone_size: NA
v_call: TRBV18

cdr3_aa: CSASESGTGELFF
cdr3_nt: TGCAGTGCTAGTGAATCCGGGACCGGGGAGCTGTTTTTT
j_call: TRBJ2-2
d_call: NA
clone_size: NA
v_call: TRBV20-1

cdr3_aa: CASSQGGLGTGELFF
cdr3_nt: TGTGCCAGCAGCCAGGGGGGGCTGGGCACCGGGGAGCTGTTTTTT
j_call: TRBJ2-2
d_call: NA
clone_size: NA
v_call: TRBV3-1/TRBV3-2

cdr3_aa: CASSPGGGEAFYGYTF
cdr3_nt: TGTGCCAGCAGCCCCGGGGGGGGCGAGGCTTTTTATGGCTACACCTTC
j_call: TRBJ1-2
d_call: NA
clone_size: few
v_call: TRBV7-9

cdr3_aa: CAISESVADRGHEQFF
cdr3_nt: TGTGCCATCAGTGAGTCTGTCGCGGACAGGGGTCATGAGCAGTTCTTC
j_call: TRBJ2-1
d_call: TRBD1
clone_size: NA
v_call: TRBV10-3

cdr3_aa: CASSPEGATYEQYF
cdr3_nt: TGTGCCAGCAGCCCGGAGGGGGCGACCTACGAGCAGTACTTC
j_call: TRBJ2-7
d_call: NA
clone_size: NA
v_call: TRBV7-8

cdr3_aa: CASSLSGDSYNEQFF
cdr3_nt: TGTGCCAGCAGCTTATCGGGGGACTCCTACAATGAGCAGTTCTTC
j_call: TRBJ2-1
d_call: NA
clone_size: NA
v_call: TRBV7-3

cdr3_aa: CSASRETYNEQFF
cdr3_nt: TGCAGTGCTAGTAGGGAGACCTACAATGAGCAGTTCTTC
j_call: TRBJ2-1
d_call: NA
clone_size: NA
v_call: TRBV20-1

cdr3_aa: CASSTQQAGNSGNTIYF
cdr3_nt: TGTGCCAGCTCAACCCAACAGGCTGGAAACTCTGGAAACACCATATATTTT
j_call: TRBJ1-3
d_call: NA
clone_size: few
v_call: TRBV18

cdr3_aa: CASSQLAGDYNEQFF
cdr3_nt: TGTGCCAGCAGCCAACTAGCGGGAGACTACAATGAGCAGTTCTTC
j_call: TRBJ2-1
d_call: TRBD2
clone_size: many
v_call: TRBV6-5

cdr3_aa: CASSRTVHGYTF
cdr3_nt: TGTGCCAGTAGTAGGACAGTTCATGGCTACACCTTC
j_call: TRBJ1-2
d_call: NA
clone_size: NA
v_call: TRBV19

cdr3_aa: CASSHEVDPYNEQFF
cdr3_nt: TGTGCCAGCAGCCACGAGGTAGATCCGTACAATGAGCAGTTCTTC
j_call: TRBJ2-1
d_call: NA
clone_size: NA
v_call: TRBV7-9

cdr3_aa: CASSPGGNTEAFF
cdr3_nt: TGTGCCAGCAGCCCAGGGGGGAACACTGAAGCTTTCTTT
j_call: TRBJ1-1
d_call: TRBD1
clone_size: once
v_call: TRBV7-3

cdr3_aa: CASSSRKQVYTDTQYF
cdr3_nt: TGTGCCAGCAGTTCCCGTAAACAGGTTTACACAGATACGCAGTATTTT
j_call: TRBJ2-3
d_call: NA
clone_size: NA
v_call: TRBV27

cdr3_aa: CASSQVPGTEAFF
cdr3_nt: TGTGCCAGCAGCCAAGTCCCCGGGACAGAAGCTTTCTTT
j_call: TRBJ1-1
d_call: NA
clone_size: NA
v_call: TRBV3-1/TRBV3-2

cdr3_aa: CASSYRTTQETQYF
cdr3_nt: TGTGCCAGCAGTTATCGGACAACCCAAGAGACCCAGTACTTC
j_call: TRBJ2-5
d_call: NA
clone_size: NA
v_call: TRBV25-1

cdr3_aa: CASSQFRSGGYTF
cdr3_nt: TGTGCCAGCAGCCAATTCAGATCAGGGGGCTACACCTTC
j_call: TRBJ1-2
d_call: NA
clone_size: once
v_call: TRBV7-2

cdr3_aa: CASMGTGGGQPQHF
cdr3_nt: TGTGCCAGTATGGGGACAGGGGGCGGTCAGCCCCAGCATTTT
j_call: TRBJ1-5
d_call: TRBD1
clone_size: NA
v_call: TRBV19

cdr3_aa: CAWSGTYSNYGYTF
cdr3_nt: TGTGCCTGGAGTGGGACATACTCTAACTATGGCTACACCTTC
j_call: TRBJ1-2
d_call: NA
clone_size: NA
v_call: TRBV30

cdr3_aa: CASSSFYTGQGISFGDEKLFF
cdr3_nt: TGTGCCAGCAGTTCCTTCTACACGGGACAGGGGATATCGTTTGGGGATGAAAAACTGTTTTTT
j_call: TRBJ1-4
d_call: TRBD1
clone_size: NA
v_call: TRBV6-2/TRBV6-3

cdr3_aa: CASSATGSYGYTF
cdr3_nt: TGTGCCAGCAGTGCGACAGGGAGCTATGGCTACACCTTC
j_call: TRBJ1-2
d_call: TRBD1
clone_size: NA
v_call: TRBV28

cdr3_aa: CASSQSGRSSSTDTQYF
cdr3_nt: TGCGCCAGCAGTCAATCTGGCAGGTCCTCTAGCACAGATACGCAGTATTTT
j_call: TRBJ2-3
d_call: NA
clone_size: NA
v_call: TRBV23-1

cdr3_aa: CASSQEDGYTF
cdr3_nt: TGTGCCAGCAGTCAGGAGGATGGCTACACCTTC
j_call: TRBJ1-2
d_call: NA
clone_size: NA
v_call: TRBV12-3/TRBV12-4

cdr3_aa: CASRTETSAGEQFF
cdr3_nt: TGTGCCAGCAGGACCGAAACTAGCGCGGGTGAGCAGTTCTTC
j_call: TRBJ2-1
d_call: TRBD2
clone_size: few
v_call: TRBV28

cdr3_aa: CASSLLLAGVGQFF
cdr3_nt: TGTGCCAGCAGCTTACTCTTAGCGGGAGTAGGGCAGTTCTTC
j_call: TRBJ2-1
d_call: TRBD2
clone_size: NA
v_call: TRBV7-9

cdr3_aa: CASSRDSAEAFF
cdr3_nt: TGTGCCAGCAGTCGGGACAGCGCTGAAGCTTTCTTT
j_call: TRBJ1-1
d_call: TRBD1
clone_size: NA
v_call: TRBV6-5

cdr3_aa: CASRKPTGARSGANVLTF
cdr3_nt: TGTGCCAGCCGAAAACCGACAGGGGCTAGGTCTGGGGCCAACGTCCTGACTTTC
j_call: TRBJ2-6
d_call: TRBD1
clone_size: NA
v_call: TRBV2

cdr3_aa: CASSFTSGRADTQYF
cdr3_nt: TGTGCCAGCAGCTTTACTAGCGGGAGGGCAGATACGCAGTATTTT
j_call: TRBJ2-3
d_call: TRBD2
clone_size: few
v_call: TRBV5-4

cdr3_aa: CASSLRAASGRAGNEQFF
cdr3_nt: TGTGCCAGCAGTTTAAGGGCCGCTAGCGGGAGGGCCGGTAATGAGCAGTTCTTC
j_call: TRBJ2-1
d_call: TRBD2
clone_size: NA
v_call: TRBV28

cdr3_aa: CASHRGVGETQYF
cdr3_nt: TGTGCCAGCCACAGGGGAGTAGGAGAGACCCAGTACTTC
j_call: TRBJ2-5
d_call: TRBD1
clone_size: NA
v_call: TRBV2

cdr3_aa: CASSQAGGSGNTIYF
cdr3_nt: TGCGCCAGCAGCCAAGCAGGGGGCTCTGGAAACACCATATATTTT
j_call: TRBJ1-3
d_call: TRBD1
clone_size: NA
v_call: TRBV4-1

cdr3_aa: CASSSRGGYTF
cdr3_nt: TGTGCCAGCAGTTCTCGGGGTGGCTACACCTTC
j_call: TRBJ1-2
d_call: NA
clone_size: NA
v_call: TRBV12-3/TRBV12-4

cdr3_aa: CASRWDAGGGYNEQFF
cdr3_nt: TGTGCCAGCAGGTGGGACGCGGGAGGAGGATACAATGAGCAGTTCTTC
j_call: TRBJ2-1
d_call: TRBD2
clone_size: NA
v_call: TRBV7-3

cdr3_aa: CASSQEPLGGGRQFF
cdr3_nt: TGTGCCAGCAGCCAAGAACCCCTGGGGGGAGGACGGCAGTTCTTC
j_call: TRBJ2-1
d_call: NA
clone_size: NA
v_call: TRBV3-1/TRBV3-2

cdr3_aa: CASTSGLLGEQFF
cdr3_nt: TGTGCCAGCACGTCAGGGCTTCTAGGTGAGCAGTTCTTC
j_call: TRBJ2-1
d_call: NA
clone_size: once
v_call: TRBV12-3/TRBV12-4

cdr3_aa: CASSDIQRYSYEQYF
cdr3_nt: TGTGCCAGCAGTGATATACAGCGGTACTCCTACGAGCAGTACTTC
j_call: TRBJ2-7
d_call: NA
clone_size: NA
v_call: TRBV2